This T cell receptor beta chain was sequenced in a study of control samples from healthy donors and cancer patients. Libraries were prepared by immunoSEQ multiplex PCR; TCRdb keeps only in-frame clonotypes and omits some of them. The sample has about 89,000 clones, around nine tenths seen once. The CDR3 contains 16 residues. The germline V gene has CDR1 SGHRS and CDR2 YFSETQ. V was clipped by 5 bases and J by 2 bases; unmatched bases: 7. The chain joins TRBV5-1 to TRBJ1-6; 7 bases agree with TRBD1. Source material: blood. This clonotype was sampled from a man younger than 45 in good health. The CDR3 DNA reads as TGCGCCAGCAGGCCGGGCGACAGGGCCTATAATTCACCCCTCCACTTT. This translates into CASRPGDRAYNSPLHF.